This section outlines one TCR beta chain sequence together with its context. Its specificity is unknown. Germline CDR1 reads SGHRS; CDR2 reads YFSETQ. With 2 bases removed from V and 5 bases from J, the gap between germline ends came to 14 bases. This CDR3 has 16 residues. Then a second PCR, running roughly 7 to 11 cycles, was carried out with a sample-barcoded 5' primer and a J-beta primer mix. TCRdb independently ran MiXCR on the 5' RACE reads; one entry per CDR3 protein. Among 1 million to 1.2 million distinct CDR3 sequences, around two fifths were seen once, and the ten largest hold less than 15%. Individuals who donated were healthy Caucasians from Russia aged 6 to 90. Every donor provided 7.5 to 10 milliliters of peripheral blood. The entry originates in a study of blood T cells in healthy people across ages. Study-wide results and caveats: CMV status of donors was unknown, possibly confounding expanded clonotype changes. Those diversity estimates obtained from one million T cells were thought to be underestimates.

The chain carries TRBV5-1 and TRBJ1-6; D remains unclear. The sample was blood. The sequence derives from a man aged 18 to 29 in good health. CDR3 bases: TGCGCCAGCAGCTTCCGACCACAAAGGGATAATTCACCCCTCCACTTT. Translation gives CASSFRPQRDNSPLHF.